The TCR beta chain described here comes from a study of shared clonotypes between healthy human individuals. Study outcomes and limitations: Estimated richness values were generally larger in naive subsets than in memory subsets. Relative to their counterparts shared across all four donors, non-shared clonotypes exhibited diminished generation probabilities.

In the case of this clone: Its antigen is unidentified. A read error may produce the germline difference seen at one junction end.

Sequenced by immunoSEQ multiplex PCR; TCRdb stores in-frame clones only, minus some. The sample has roughly 1,500,000 clones; approximately 98% are singletons. There are 11 residues in the CDR3. CDR1 and CDR2 from the germline V gene are DFQATT and SNEGSKA (reference sequence). The clonotype was recovered from a man aged 30 to 39 in good health. Sequencing input: naive CD4+ T cells sorted from blood. The sample's subset: CD45RA+ positively selected. V and J are TRBV20-1 and TRBJ1-2; the D is unclear. CDR3 residues: CSARSDYRYTF. The DNA of the CDR3 is TGCAGTGCTAGATCTGACTATCGCTACACCTTC.